Below are 25 T cell receptor beta chains sequenced from a single sample in a study of blood T cell repertoires in COVID-19. Profiled with immunoSEQ multiplex PCR; TCRdb holds only in-frame clones, not every one. The top ten clones hold roughly 1.7% of a sample with nearly 100,000 clones, 80% to 90% of them seen once. Sequenced input: peripheral blood. The receptors here all came from an elderly man with acute or convalescent COVID-19.

This chain links TRBV6-2 or TRBV6-3 with TRBJ2-1, with 11 bases aligning to TRBD2. Germline CDR1 is MNHEY and CDR2 is SVGEGT. Unmatched junction bases numbered 7, after V lost 0 bases and J lost 6 bases. The CDR3 spans 17 residues. The CDR3 DNA reads TGTGCCAGCAGTTACTCGTCCGTGCTAGCGGGGGGCAATGAGCAGTTCTTC. It is translated as CASSYSSVLAGGNEQFF.

The chain links TRBV30 to TRBJ2-7; TRBD1 aligns across 9 bases. V lost 2 bases, J lost 4 bases, and 9 bases stayed unmatched. The CDR3 length is 15 residues. Germline V gene lookup returns CDR1 GTSNPN and CDR2 SVGIG (reference sequence). The CDR3 is CAWSTYGTGTYEQYF. Here the CDR3 DNA reads TGTGCCTGGAGTACGTACGGGACAGGGACTTACGAGCAGTACTTC.

The chain employs TRBV29-1 and TRBJ1-2, with D possibly TRBD1 on 6 matching bases. V was pared by 4 bases and J by 5 bases, with 14 bases between. CDR1 and CDR2 (germline): SQVTM, ANQGSEA. The CDR3 is made up of 13 amino acids. The CDR3 region is CSVGQGQEYGYTF. In DNA form, the CDR3 reads TGCAGCGTTGGGCAGGGGCAAGAATATGGCTACACCTTC.

The chain carries TRBV28 and TRBJ2-1; 8 bases are a match to TRBD1. This CDR3 contains 16 residues. The germline CDR1 and CDR2 sequences are MDHEN and SYDVKM. V gave up 4 bases and J gave up 8 bases; unmatched junction bases: 13. In DNA form, the CDR3 reads TGTGCCAGCAGTTCGCCAGGGGGCGGAGGTCGCCATGAGCAGTTCTTC. Protein product: CASSSPGGGGRHEQFF.

The chain couples TRBV3-1 (or the pseudogene TRBV3-2) to TRBJ2-3; 9 bases match TRBD2. CDR1 is LGHDT and CDR2 is YNNKEL in the germline V gene (reference sequence). The V gene end was trimmed by 1 base and the J gene end by 4 bases; junction bases not matched to a gene: 6. The length of the CDR3 is 16 residues. The CDR3 protein is CASSQAMAGGSDTQYF. For the CDR3, the DNA is TGTGCCAGCAGCCAAGCCATGGCGGGAGGGTCAGATACGCAGTATTTT.

V usage is TRBV4-3 and J usage is TRBJ2-2, with D perhaps matching TRBD1 (5 bases). Looked up from germline, CDR1 is LGHNA and CDR2 is YSLEER. V was clipped by 0 bases and J by 3 bases, with 8 bases between them. The CDR3 consists of 15 residues. The CDR3 loop is CASSQERGDTGELFF. CDR3 sequence (DNA): TGCGCCAGCAGCCAAGAAAGGGGTGACACCGGGGAGCTGTTTTTT.

The J gene is TRBJ2-7, the V gene TRBV11-1; a possible D gene is TRBD2 (5 bases). V lost 1 base and J lost 0, with 13 bases in between. CDR1 is SGHAT, CDR2 FQDESV, per germline (reference sequence). The CDR3 extends over 16 amino acids. Here the CDR3 reads CASSLEAGGPSYEQYF. As DNA, the CDR3 is TGTGCCAGCAGCTTAGAGGCGGGTGGTCCCTCCTACGAGCAGTACTTC.

The chain uses TRBV5-1 and TRBJ1-2; 9 bases agree with TRBD1. Germline CDR1 SGHRS, CDR2 YFSETQ. The CDR3 covers 14 residues. J lost 2 bases, V lost 7 bases, and 6 bases had no gene match. The CDR3 spells CASRPGQGNYGYTF. The CDR3 nucleotides are TGCGCCAGCCGTCCGGGACAGGGAAACTATGGCTACACCTTC. Full variable domain (outside the CDR3, taken from reference TRBV5-1 and TRBJ1-2): KAGVTQTPRYLIKTRGQQVTLSCSPISGHRSVSWYQQTPGQGLQFLFEYFSETQRNKGNFPGRFSGRQFSNSRSEMNVSTLELGDSALYLCASRPGQGNYGYTFGSGTRLTVV.

The chain is built from TRBV19 and TRBJ1-2; TRBD1 aligns across 8 bases. The ends lost 7 bases at V and 2 bases at J; junction bases unmatched: 9. CDR1 and CDR2 (germline): LNHDA, SQIVND (reference sequence). This CDR3 is built from 15 residues. The CDR3 region is CASTIRQGRNYGYTF. CDR3 DNA sequence: TGTGCCAGTACCATTAGACAGGGGCGGAACTATGGCTACACCTTC. The full variable domain, rest sourced from reference TRBV19 and TRBJ1-2, is DGGITQSPKYLFRKEGQNVTLSCEQNLNHDAMYWYRQDPGQGLRLIYYSQIVNDFQKGDIAEGYSVSREKKESFPLTVTSAQKNPTAFYLCASTIRQGRNYGYTFGSGTRLTVV.

The V call is TRBV5-1, the J call TRBJ2-1; D is perhaps TRBD1 (5 bases). Germline values: CDR1 SGHRS, CDR2 YFSETQ. V lost 5 bases and J 2 bases, leaving 14 bases between the germline ends. There are 15 residues in the CDR3. CDR3 in DNA: TGCGCCAGCAGTACTACGACAGAGACCTACAATGAGCAGTTCTTC. It yields the protein CASSTTTETYNEQFF.

This chain joins TRBV5-6 and TRBJ2-7, with 7 bases matching TRBD2. Germline values: CDR1 SGHDT, CDR2 YYEEEE. The J segment lost 3 bases and the V segment lost 2 bases, leaving 8 bases of the junction unmatched. The CDR3 runs to 15 residues. In nucleotides, the CDR3 is TGTGCCAGCAGCTTCTGGGGCGGGAGTATCTACGAGCAGTACTTC. Translated: CASSFWGGSIYEQYF. Supplemented by reference TRBV5-6 and TRBJ2-7, the full variable domain reads DAGVTQSPTHLIKTRGQQVTLRCSPKSGHDTVSWYQQALGQGPQFIFQYYEEEERQRGNFPDRFSGHQFPNYSSELNVNALLLGDSALYLCASSFWGGSIYEQYFGPGTRLTVT.

This chain connects TRBV11-2 to TRBJ2-5; 12 bases fit TRBD1. Trimming at V came to 5 bases and at J to 2 bases, leaving 6 bases not matched to a gene. This CDR3 is built from 16 residues. CDR1 is SGHAT, CDR2 FQNNGV, per germline. The CDR3 here is CASSTGTGGRQETQYF. CDR3 DNA sequence: TGTGCCAGCAGCACCGGGACAGGGGGCCGGCAAGAGACCCAGTACTTC.

The chain couples TRBV27 to TRBJ2-1; 9 bases are shared with TRBD1. V shed 6 bases, J shed 2 bases, and the junction held 5 bases outside the gene matches. The V gene's germline CDR1 is MNHEY and CDR2 SMNVEV (reference sequence). This CDR3 contains 15 residues. For the CDR3, the DNA is TGTGCCAGCAGCCCTGACAGGGGGGCCTACAATGAGCAGTTCTTC. It yields the protein CASSPDRGAYNEQFF.

The V and J genes are TRBV29-1 and TRBJ2-3; TRBD2 matches at 7 bases. J was trimmed by 2 bases and V by 1 base; bases with no gene match: 6. The V gene's germline CDR1 is SQVTM and CDR2 ANQGSEA. The CDR3 length is 15 residues. The CDR3 nucleotides are TGCAGCGTTGAAGGCGGGAGAGATGACACAGATACGCAGTATTTT. It specifies CSVEGGRDDTDTQYF.

V usage is TRBV5-6 and J usage is TRBJ2-1; no clear D gene. V was shortened by 1 base and J by 0 bases, with 11 bases between the two germline ends. The CDR3 loop spans 16 amino acids. Germline V gene sequence: CDR1 SGHDT, CDR2 YYEEEE. In DNA, the CDR3 is TGTGCCAGCAGCTTGTTTGCACTGAGCTCCTACAATGAGCAGTTCTTC. It codes for CASSLFALSSYNEQFF.

J is TRBJ2-7 and V is TRBV4-1; tentative D call: TRBD2 (7 bases). Germline V CDR1 and CDR2: MGHRA, YSYEKL. V shed 0 bases and J shed 4 bases, with 19 bases lying between them. The CDR3 sequence is 17 residues long. Here the CDR3 reads CASSQDDGGGGRYEQYF. The CDR3 nucleotides are TGCGCCAGCAGCCAAGATGATGGGGGCGGGGGACGGTACGAGCAGTACTTC.

As for this clone: An end of the junction does not agree with germline; a read error may underlie this. V usage is TRBV5-1 and J usage is TRBJ2-7; D is perhaps TRBD1 (6 bases). The germline V gene has CDR1 SGHRS and CDR2 YFSETQ. The CDR3 loop spans 9 amino acids. This CDR3 is CASSLERGF. Here the CDR3 DNA reads TGCGCCAGCAGCTTGGAGAGGGGGTTC.

This clone appeared once. The chain couples TRBV6-5 to TRBJ1-4; maybe TRBD1 (5 bases). The CDR3 has 14 amino acids. Germline assignment: CDR1 MNHEY and CDR2 SVGAGI. The V end was cut by 6 bases, the J end by 8 bases, with 16 bases between. The CDR3 coding sequence is TGTGCCAGCAGGGGGGAGGCAGGGACCGAAAAACTGTTTTTT. It is translated as CASRGEAGTEKLFF.

The chain couples TRBV4-3 to TRBJ2-7, with D tentatively TRBD2 (6 bases). The CDR3 spans 17 residues. Deletions cut 0 bases from V and 5 bases from J, with 20 bases between. Germline values: CDR1 LGHNA, CDR2 YSLEER. CDR3 sequence: CASSQDSGAQGRDEQYF. Written as DNA, the CDR3 is TGCGCCAGCAGCCAAGATTCGGGAGCTCAGGGACGGGACGAGCAGTACTTC.

The CDR3 DNA sequence: TGTGCCAGTAGTACGCCACGCGGACAGGGCGGTCAGCCCCAGCATTTT. As protein: CASSTPRGQGGQPQHF. The rearrangement links TRBV19 to TRBJ1-5; the match to TRBD1 covers 8 bases. Germline trimming cut 4 bases from V and 6 bases from J; bases unmatched to any gene: 11. Germline V gene sequence: CDR1 LNHDA, CDR2 SQIVND (reference sequence). The CDR3 extends over 16 amino acids.

This chain connects TRBV7-2 to TRBJ2-7, with D hard to call. This CDR3 region has 14 residues. Germline V lookup: CDR1 SGHTA, CDR2 FQGNSA. V lost 5 bases and J lost 0, with 11 bases in between. The CDR3 region is CASSRTQISYEQYF. The CDR3 nucleotides read TGTGCCAGCAGCCGCACGCAGATCTCCTACGAGCAGTACTTC.

The chain combines TRBV11-2 with TRBJ1-4, with D possibly TRBD1 on 5 matching bases. The CDR3 loop spans 14 amino acids. Trimming left V 7 bases short and J 5 bases short, with 14 bases between. Germline lookup yields CDR1 SGHAT and CDR2 FQNNGV. CDR3 nucleotides: TGTGCCAGCAAACTTACCAGACAGAATGAAAAACTGTTTTTT. As protein: CASKLTRQNEKLFF.

The chain carries TRBV29-1 and TRBJ2-1; 8 nucleotides align to TRBD1. The CDR3 is made up of 13 amino acids. CDR1 SQVTM and CDR2 ANQGSEA come from the germline V gene. Trimming took 7 bases from V and 6 from J; bases not matched to a gene: 8. DNA of the CDR3: TGCAGCGCCTGCCCGACAGGGGCCAATGAGCAGTTCTTC. Its protein is CSACPTGANEQFF.

J is TRBJ1-5 and V is TRBV3-1 (or the pseudogene TRBV3-2); TRBD1 matches 8 bases. Per the germline V gene, CDR1 is LGHDT and CDR2 is YNNKEL (reference sequence). The ends lost 4 bases at V and 3 bases at J; junction bases unmatched: 8. The CDR3 is 16 amino acids. For the CDR3, the DNA is TGTGCCAGCAGCCCGACCTTGGACAGGGACAATCAGCCCCAGCATTTT. Translated: CASSPTLDRDNQPQHF.

In its sample, this clone was seen once. V usage is TRBV5-7 and J usage is TRBJ1-5; maybe TRBD1 (6 bases). TRBV5-7 is assigned to the ORF class and has an uncertain function. The V end lost 0 bases, the J end lost 1 base, and 17 bases lay between the germline ends. The CDR3 loop spans 18 amino acids. CDR3 coding DNA: TGTGCCAGCAGCTTGGAGCAACAGGGAAGAAGAAGCAATCAGCCCCAGCATTTT. It codes for CASSLEQQGRRSNQPQHF.